This T cell receptor (beta chain) was retrieved from a study of cytomegalovirus exposure and HLA in healthy donors. Study in general: The 120 or so validation repertoires used the same platform as the roughly 610 first-cohort repertoires, a later analysis reported. Broader study findings: Reports indicated that the classifier achieved high specificity and sensitivity in diagnosing cytomegalovirus status. TCR beta chains numbering 150 to 200 were designated cytomegalovirus-associated. In vitro data verified a few CMV-associated chains as specific for CMV antigens.

Details on this clone: Antigen unknown.

Generated by immunoSEQ multiplex PCR, the TCRdb table keeps only in-frame clones and is missing some. The table records 130,000 or so clones, roughly 90% of them present only once. Sequenced material: PBMCs. The receptor was derived from a woman under 30 in good health and CMV-seronegative.

CDR3 residues: CASSQGGEKLFF. CDR3 DNA: TGCGCCAGCAGCCAAGGAGGTGAAAAACTGTTTTTT. The rearrangement links TRBV4-1 to TRBJ1-4; D call uncertain. Per germline, CDR1 MGHRA and CDR2 YSYEKL. The V and J ends lost 1 base and 7 bases respectively, with 4 bases between them. There are 12 residues in the CDR3.